This TCR beta chain originates from a study of Ad26.COV2.S vaccination and SARS-CoV-2 variants. Whole-study findings and limits: Responses of T cells in total may have been underestimated by the TCR breadth and depth analyses.

As regards this clone: Its antigen is currently unknown.

Germline V gene sequence: CDR1 LNHDA, CDR2 SQIVND (reference sequence). This CDR3 has 14 residues. Trimming shortened V by 6 bases and J by 1 base, and 12 bases separated the two germline ends. Measured with immunoSEQ multiplex PCR; TCRdb has only the in-frame clones, and not every one. The table has 360,000 or so clones, around 86% seen once. Indicated treatment: around 19 received Ad26.COV2.S at low or high dose, single or two shots; several received placebo; per-sample allocation not given. Sampling occurred on day 63 after the first vaccine or placebo injection. The material sequenced was peripheral blood, taken in a trial of Ad26.COV2.S vaccine versus placebo. The TCR comes from a person between 18 and 65 years old who received the Ad26.COV2.S COVID-19 vaccine or a placebo. The V call is TRBV19, the J call TRBJ1-1; unclear D gene. CDR3 sequence (DNA): TGTGCCAGTAGCCCGCGACCGACGAACACTGAAGCTTTCTTT. Amino acids: CASSPRPTNTEAFF.